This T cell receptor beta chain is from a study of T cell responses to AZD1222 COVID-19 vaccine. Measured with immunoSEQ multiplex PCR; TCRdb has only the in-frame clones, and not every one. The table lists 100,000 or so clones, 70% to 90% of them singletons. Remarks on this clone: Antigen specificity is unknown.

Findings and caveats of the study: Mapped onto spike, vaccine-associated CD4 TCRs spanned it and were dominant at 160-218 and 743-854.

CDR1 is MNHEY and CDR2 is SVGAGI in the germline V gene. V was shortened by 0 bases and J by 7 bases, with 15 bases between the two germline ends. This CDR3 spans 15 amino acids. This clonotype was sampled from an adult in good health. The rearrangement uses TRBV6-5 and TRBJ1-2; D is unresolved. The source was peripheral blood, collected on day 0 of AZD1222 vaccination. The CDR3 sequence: CASSYSWEGSGGYTF. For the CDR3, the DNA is TGTGCCAGCAGTTACTCCTGGGAGGGCAGCGGTGGCTACACCTTC.